The 5 T cell receptor beta chains listed next were all sequenced from one sample in a study of blood T cell repertoires in COVID-19. This table comes from immunoSEQ multiplex PCR, and its TCRdb copy is limited to in-frame clones, with some not included. The sample lists over 250,000 clones; about 90% were seen once. Material: peripheral blood. These receptor sequences come from a woman in her 50s with COVID-19, enrolled during active disease.

The rearrangement uses TRBV30 and TRBJ2-3, with 11 bases lining up with TRBD2. CDR3 size: 16 residues. Per the germline V gene, CDR1 is GTSNPN and CDR2 is SVGIG (reference sequence). V lost 0 bases and J lost 7; bases outside the gene matches: 9. The DNA for the CDR3 is TGTGCCTGGAGTGTCCCAACTAGCGGGAGCAAATATACGCAGTATTTT. Protein sequence: CAWSVPTSGSKYTQYF.

The CDR3, as DNA: TGTGCCTGGCTTGGACAGACCGAGCAGTACTTC. It yields the protein CAWLGQTEQYF. The chain recombines TRBV30 with TRBJ2-7; D perhaps matches TRBD1 (6 bases). Trimming stripped 5 bases from V and 6 bases from J, with 11 bases between. CDR1 is GTSNPN and CDR2 is SVGIG in the germline V gene (reference sequence). This CDR3 contains 11 residues.

The J gene is TRBJ1-3, the V gene TRBV3-1 (or the pseudogene TRBV3-2), with D uncertain. The germline V gene has CDR1 LGHDT and CDR2 YNNKEL (reference sequence). V was clipped by 8 bases and J by 0 bases, with 8 bases between them. This CDR3 has 13 residues. DNA for the CDR3: TGTGCCAGCTCCCTCTTCTCTGGAAACACCATATATTTT. This sequence encodes CASSLFSGNTIYF.

This clone was detected once. The J gene is TRBJ1-4, the V gene TRBV18, with 7 positions matching TRBD1. J lost 6 bases, V lost 0 bases, and 7 bases had no gene match. Germline CDR1 KGHSH, CDR2 LQKENI. This CDR3 has 16 residues. CDR3 nucleotide sequence: TGTGCCAGCTCACCACCGACGGCAGGGGGTTATGAAAAACTGTTTTTT. Translated: CASSPPTAGGYEKLFF.

The chain couples TRBV5-6 to TRBJ2-7; perhaps TRBD1 as D (5 bases). Trimming took 3 bases from V and 1 from J, leaving 17 bases between them. The CDR3 loop spans 16 amino acids. Germline loops: CDR1 SGHDT, CDR2 YYEEEE. The CDR3: CASSSSRVFWSYEQYF. Written as DNA, the CDR3 is TGTGCCAGCAGCTCCAGCAGGGTTTTTTGGTCCTACGAGCAGTACTTC.